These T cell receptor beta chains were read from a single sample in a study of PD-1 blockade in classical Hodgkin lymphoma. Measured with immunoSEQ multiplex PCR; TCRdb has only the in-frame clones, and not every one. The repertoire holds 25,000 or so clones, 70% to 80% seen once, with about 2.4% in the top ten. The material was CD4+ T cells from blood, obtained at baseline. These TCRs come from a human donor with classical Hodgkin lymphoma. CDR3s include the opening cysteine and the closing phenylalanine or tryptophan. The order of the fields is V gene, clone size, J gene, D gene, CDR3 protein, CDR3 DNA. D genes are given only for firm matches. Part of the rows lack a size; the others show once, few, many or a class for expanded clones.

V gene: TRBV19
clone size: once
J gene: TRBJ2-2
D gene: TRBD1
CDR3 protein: CASRQGNTGELFF
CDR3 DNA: TGTGCCAGCCGACAGGGTAACACCGGGGAGCTGTTTTTT

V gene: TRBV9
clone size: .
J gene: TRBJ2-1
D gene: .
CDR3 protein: CASNQAGYNEQFF
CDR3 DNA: TGTGCCAGCAACCAAGCGGGCTACAATGAGCAGTTCTTC

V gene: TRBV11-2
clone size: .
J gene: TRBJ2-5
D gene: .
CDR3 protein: CASSRQWGQETQYF
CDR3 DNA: TGTGCCAGCAGCCGTCAGTGGGGCCAAGAGACCCAGTACTTC

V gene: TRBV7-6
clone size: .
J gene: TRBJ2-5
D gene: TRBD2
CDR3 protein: CASSPMYGGAETQYF
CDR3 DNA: TGTGCCAGCAGCCCTATGTACGGGGGGGCTGAGACCCAGTACTTC

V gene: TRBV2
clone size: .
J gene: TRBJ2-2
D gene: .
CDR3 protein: CASSEPQVGGAAGELFF
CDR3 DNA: TGTGCCAGCAGTGAACCCCAGGTGGGGGGCGCGGCCGGGGAGCTGTTTTTT

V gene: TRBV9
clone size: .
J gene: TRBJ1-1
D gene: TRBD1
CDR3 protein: CASSVAGTGGEAFF
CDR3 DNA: TGTGCCAGCAGCGTAGCAGGGACAGGGGGTGAAGCTTTCTTT

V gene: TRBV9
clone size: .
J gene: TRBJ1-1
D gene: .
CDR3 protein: CASSFRVSTEAFF
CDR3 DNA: TGTGCCAGCAGCTTCCGGGTCAGCACTGAAGCTTTCTTT

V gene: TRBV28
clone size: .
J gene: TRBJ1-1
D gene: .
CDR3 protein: CASSLGGSNTEAFF
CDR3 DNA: TGTGCCAGCAGTTTAGGGGGGTCGAACACTGAAGCTTTCTTT

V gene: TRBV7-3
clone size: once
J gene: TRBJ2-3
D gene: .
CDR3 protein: CASSLQPSTDTQYF
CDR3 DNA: TGTGCCAGCAGCCTCCAGCCTAGCACAGATACGCAGTATTTT

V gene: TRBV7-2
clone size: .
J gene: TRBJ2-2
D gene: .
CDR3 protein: CASSLESTAGELFF
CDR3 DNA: TGTGCCAGCAGCTTAGAATCAACAGCCGGGGAGCTGTTTTTT

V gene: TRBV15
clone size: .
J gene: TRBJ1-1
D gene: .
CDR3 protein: CATSIYRNTEAFF
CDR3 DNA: TGTGCCACCAGCATATACAGGAACACTGAAGCTTTCTTT

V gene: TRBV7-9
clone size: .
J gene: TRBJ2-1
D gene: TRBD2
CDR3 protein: CASSSPSGGANEQFF
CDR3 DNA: TGTGCCAGCAGCTCACCTAGCGGGGGTGCGAATGAGCAGTTCTTC

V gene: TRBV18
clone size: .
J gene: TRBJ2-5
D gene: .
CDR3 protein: CASSLGSTQETQYF
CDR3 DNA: TGTGCCAGCTCACTGGGCAGCACCCAAGAGACCCAGTACTTC

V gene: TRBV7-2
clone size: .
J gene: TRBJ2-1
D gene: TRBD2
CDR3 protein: CASSLRSGGADEQFF
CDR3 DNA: TGTGCCAGCAGCTTAAGGAGCGGGGGGGCAGATGAGCAGTTCTTC

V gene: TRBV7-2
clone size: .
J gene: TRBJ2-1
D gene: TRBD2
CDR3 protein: CASSLIPSGGGEQFF
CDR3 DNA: TGTGCCAGCAGCTTAATCCCTAGCGGGGGGGGTGAGCAGTTCTTC

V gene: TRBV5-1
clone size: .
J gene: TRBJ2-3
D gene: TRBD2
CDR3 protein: CASSLLQRGVSTDTQYF
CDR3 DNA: TGCGCCAGCAGCTTACTCCAGCGGGGGGTTAGCACAGATACGCAGTATTTT

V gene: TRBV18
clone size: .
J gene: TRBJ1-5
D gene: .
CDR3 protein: CASSPYVGNQPQHF
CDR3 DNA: TGTGCCAGCTCACCGTATGTGGGGAATCAGCCCCAGCATTTT

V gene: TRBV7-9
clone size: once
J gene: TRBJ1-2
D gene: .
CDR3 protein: CASSSEQGSGYTF
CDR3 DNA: TGTGCCAGCAGCTCAGAGCAGGGGTCGGGCTACACCTTC

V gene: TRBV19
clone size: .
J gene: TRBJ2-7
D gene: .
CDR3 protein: CASTGRDGPYEQYF
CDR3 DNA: TGTGCCAGTACCGGTCGGGACGGTCCCTACGAGCAGTACTTC

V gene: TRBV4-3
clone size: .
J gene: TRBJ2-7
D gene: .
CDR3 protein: CASSQFLNSYEQYF
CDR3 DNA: TGCGCCAGCAGCCAATTCCTAAACTCCTACGAGCAGTACTTC

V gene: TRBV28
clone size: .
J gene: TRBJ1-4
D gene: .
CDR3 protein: CASSLHGMTNEKLFF
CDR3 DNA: TGTGCCAGCAGTTTGCACGGGATGACTAATGAAAAACTGTTTTTT

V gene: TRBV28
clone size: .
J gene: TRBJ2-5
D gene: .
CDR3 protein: CASTLTPLDRLQETQYF
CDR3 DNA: TGTGCCAGCACCCTAACGCCACTCGACAGACTCCAAGAGACCCAGTACTTC

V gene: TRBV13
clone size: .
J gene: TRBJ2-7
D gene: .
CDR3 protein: CASSASGSSNYEQYF
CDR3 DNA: TGTGCCAGCAGCGCGTCCGGGTCCTCCAACTACGAGCAGTACTTC

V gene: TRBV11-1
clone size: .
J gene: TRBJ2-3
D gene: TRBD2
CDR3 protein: CASSSGPGTSGTDTQYF
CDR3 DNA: TGTGCCAGCAGCTCCGGGCCGGGGACTAGCGGAACAGATACGCAGTATTTT

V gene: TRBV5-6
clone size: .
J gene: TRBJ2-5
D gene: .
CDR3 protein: CASSRGGRGAKETQYF
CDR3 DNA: TGTGCCAGCAGCCGCGGCGGAAGGGGGGCCAAAGAGACCCAGTACTTC

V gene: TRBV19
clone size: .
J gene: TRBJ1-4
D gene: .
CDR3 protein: CASSMGGTSNEKLFF
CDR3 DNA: TGTGCCAGTAGTATGGGCGGGACCTCTAATGAAAAACTGTTTTTT

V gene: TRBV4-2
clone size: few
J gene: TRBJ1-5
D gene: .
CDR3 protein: CASSQDGGSNQPQHF
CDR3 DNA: TGTGCCAGCAGCCAAGATGGAGGGAGCAATCAGCCCCAGCATTTT

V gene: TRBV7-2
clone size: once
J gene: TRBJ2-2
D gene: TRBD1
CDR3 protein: CASSRRTGADTGELFF
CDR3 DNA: TGTGCCAGCAGCAGGAGGACAGGGGCCGACACCGGGGAGCTGTTTTTT

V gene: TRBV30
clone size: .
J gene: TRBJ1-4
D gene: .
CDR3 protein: CAWSLDVLHEKLFF
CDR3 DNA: TGTGCCTGGAGCCTGGACGTTCTACATGAAAAACTGTTTTTT

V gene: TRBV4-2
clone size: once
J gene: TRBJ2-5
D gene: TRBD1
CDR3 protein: CASSQDRVYQETQYF
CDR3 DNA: TGTGCCAGCAGCCAGGACAGGGTGTACCAAGAGACCCAGTACTTC

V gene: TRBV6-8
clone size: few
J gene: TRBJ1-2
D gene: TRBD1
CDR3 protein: CASSYSKETGNYGYTF
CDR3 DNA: TGTGCCAGCAGTTACTCGAAGGAGACAGGGAACTATGGCTACACCTTC

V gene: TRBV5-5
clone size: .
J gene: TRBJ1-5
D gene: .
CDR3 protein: CVSQPQHF
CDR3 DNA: TGTGTATCTCAGCCCCAGCATTTT

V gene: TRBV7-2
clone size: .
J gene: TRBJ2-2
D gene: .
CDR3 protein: CASSPHMPRQHKLFF
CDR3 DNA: TGTGCCAGCAGCCCACATATGCCCCGCCAACACAAGCTGTTTTTT

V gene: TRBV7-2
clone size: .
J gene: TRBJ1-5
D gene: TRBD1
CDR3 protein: CASSYEATGASNQPQHF
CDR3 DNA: TGTGCCAGCAGCTACGAAGCGACAGGGGCGAGCAATCAGCCCCAGCATTTT

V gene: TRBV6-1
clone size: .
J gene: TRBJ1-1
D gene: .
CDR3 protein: CASSELGNTEAFF
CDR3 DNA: TGTGCCAGCAGTGAATTGGGGAACACTGAAGCTTTCTTT

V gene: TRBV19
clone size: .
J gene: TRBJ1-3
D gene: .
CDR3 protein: CASSTSGNTIYF
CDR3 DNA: TGTGCCAGTAGTACCTCTGGAAACACCATATATTTT

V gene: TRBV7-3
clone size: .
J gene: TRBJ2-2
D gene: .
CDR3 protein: CASSLNPTTGELFF
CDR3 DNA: TGTGCCAGCAGCTTAAACCCCACTACCGGGGAGCTGTTTTTT

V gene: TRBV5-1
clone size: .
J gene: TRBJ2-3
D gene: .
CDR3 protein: CASSSGTASTDTQYF
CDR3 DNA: TGCGCCAGCAGCTCCGGGACTGCTAGCACAGATACGCAGTATTTT

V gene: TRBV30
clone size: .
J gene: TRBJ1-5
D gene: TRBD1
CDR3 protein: CAWSVRGFGQGLNQPQHF
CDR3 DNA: TGTGCCTGGAGTGTACGGGGATTCGGACAGGGTCTCAATCAGCCCCAGCATTTT

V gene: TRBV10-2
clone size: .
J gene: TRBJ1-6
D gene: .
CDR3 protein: CASRPQGYNSPLHF
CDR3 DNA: TGCGCCAGCAGGCCCCAAGGGTACAATTCACCCCTCCACTTT

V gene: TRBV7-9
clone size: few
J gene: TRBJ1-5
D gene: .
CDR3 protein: CASSEMRLNQPQHF
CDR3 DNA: TGTGCCAGCAGCGAAATGCGGCTTAATCAGCCCCAGCATTTT

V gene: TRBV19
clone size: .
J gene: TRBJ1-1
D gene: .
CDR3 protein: CASSIAGGTGLNTEAFF
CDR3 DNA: TGTGCCAGTAGTATAGCTGGGGGCACAGGGTTGAACACTGAAGCTTTCTTT

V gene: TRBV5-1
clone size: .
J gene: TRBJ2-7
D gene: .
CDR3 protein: CASSPPRVRAPYEQYF
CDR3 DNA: TGCGCCAGCAGCCCCCCGCGTGTGAGGGCCCCCTACGAGCAGTACTTC

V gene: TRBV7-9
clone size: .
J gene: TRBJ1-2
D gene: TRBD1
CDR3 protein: CASSLAMTGLYGYTF
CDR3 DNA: TGTGCCAGCAGCTTGGCCATGACAGGGCTCTATGGCTACACCTTC

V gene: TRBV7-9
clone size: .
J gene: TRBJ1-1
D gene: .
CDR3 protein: CASSLERYTEAFF
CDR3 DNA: TGTGCCAGCAGCTTGGAACGGTACACTGAAGCTTTCTTT

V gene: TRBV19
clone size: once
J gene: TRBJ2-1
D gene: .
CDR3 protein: CASSPPGTMGVQFF
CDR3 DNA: TGTGCCAGTAGTCCGCCGGGGACCATGGGTGTGCAGTTCTTC

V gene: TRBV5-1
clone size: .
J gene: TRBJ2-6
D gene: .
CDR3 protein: CASSWDVSGANVLTF
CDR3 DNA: TGCGCCAGCAGCTGGGACGTCTCTGGGGCCAACGTCCTGACTTTC

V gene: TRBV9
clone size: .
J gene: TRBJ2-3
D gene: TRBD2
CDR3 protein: CASSPRLAANTDTQYF
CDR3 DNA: TGTGCCAGCAGCCCTAGACTAGCGGCGAACACAGATACGCAGTATTTT

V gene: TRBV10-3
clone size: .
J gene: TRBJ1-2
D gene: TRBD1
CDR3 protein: CAISESTGFYGYTF
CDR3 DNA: TGTGCCATCAGTGAGTCGACAGGGTTCTATGGCTACACCTTC

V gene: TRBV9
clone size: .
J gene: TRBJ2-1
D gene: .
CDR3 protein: CASSVAAVYRSYNEQFF
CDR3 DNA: TGTGCCAGCAGCGTAGCAGCCGTTTATCGCTCCTACAATGAGCAGTTCTTC

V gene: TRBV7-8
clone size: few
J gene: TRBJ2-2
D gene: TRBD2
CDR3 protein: CASSSSGGAPGELFF
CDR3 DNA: TGTGCCAGCAGCTCTAGCGGGGGGGCCCCCGGGGAGCTGTTTTTT

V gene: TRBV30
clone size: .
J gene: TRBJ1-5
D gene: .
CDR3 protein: CAWSSSNQPQHF
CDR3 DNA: TGTGCCTGGAGTAGTAGCAATCAGCCCCAGCATTTT

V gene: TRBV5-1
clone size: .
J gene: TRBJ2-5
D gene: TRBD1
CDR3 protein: CASSGGTGGYQETQYF
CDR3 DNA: TGCGCCAGCAGCGGCGGGACAGGGGGCTACCAAGAGACCCAGTACTTC

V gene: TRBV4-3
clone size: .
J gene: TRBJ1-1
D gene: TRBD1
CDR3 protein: CASSQGQGVGAFF
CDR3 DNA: TGCGCCAGCAGCCAAGGACAGGGTGTAGGAGCTTTCTTT

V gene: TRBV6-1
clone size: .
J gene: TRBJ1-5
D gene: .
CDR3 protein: CASSPWDSNQPQHF
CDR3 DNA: TGTGCCAGCAGCCCATGGGATAGCAATCAGCCCCAGCATTTT

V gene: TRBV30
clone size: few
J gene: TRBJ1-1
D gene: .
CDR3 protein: CAWEGRSTFF
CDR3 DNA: TGTGCCTGGGAAGGGAGGTCGACTTTCTTT

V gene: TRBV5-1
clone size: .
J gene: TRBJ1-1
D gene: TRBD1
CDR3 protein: CASSFYRGPENTEAFF
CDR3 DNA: TGCGCCAGCAGCTTCTACAGGGGGCCGGAGAACACTGAAGCTTTCTTT

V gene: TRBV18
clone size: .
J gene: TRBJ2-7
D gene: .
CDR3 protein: CASSLSDRALPYEQYF
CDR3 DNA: TGTGCCAGCTCACTTTCCGACAGAGCTCTTCCCTACGAGCAGTACTTC

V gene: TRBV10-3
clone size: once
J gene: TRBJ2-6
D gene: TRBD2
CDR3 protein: CAIRSSGVRSGANVLTF
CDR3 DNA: TGTGCCATCAGGTCCAGCGGGGTACGATCTGGGGCCAACGTCCTGACTTTC

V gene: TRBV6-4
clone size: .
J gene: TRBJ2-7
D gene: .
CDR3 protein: CASSAPSTRGSCEQYF
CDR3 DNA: TGTGCCAGCAGCGCCCCATCTACGAGGGGGAGTTGCGAGCAGTACTTC